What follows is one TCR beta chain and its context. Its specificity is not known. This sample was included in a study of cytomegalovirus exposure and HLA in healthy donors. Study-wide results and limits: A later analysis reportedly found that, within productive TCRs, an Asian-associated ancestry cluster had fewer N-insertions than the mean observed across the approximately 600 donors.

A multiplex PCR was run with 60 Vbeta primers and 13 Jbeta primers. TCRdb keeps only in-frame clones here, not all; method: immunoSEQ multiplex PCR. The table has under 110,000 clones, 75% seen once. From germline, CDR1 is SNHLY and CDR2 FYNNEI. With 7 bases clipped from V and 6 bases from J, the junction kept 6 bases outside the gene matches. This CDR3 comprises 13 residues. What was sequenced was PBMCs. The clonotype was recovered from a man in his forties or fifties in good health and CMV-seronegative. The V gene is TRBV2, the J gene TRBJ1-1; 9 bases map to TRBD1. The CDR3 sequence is CASTGQGLAEAFF. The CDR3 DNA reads TGTGCCAGCACCGGACAGGGGCTCGCTGAAGCTTTCTTT.